The T cell receptor beta chain under discussion was sequenced for a study of T cells after yellow fever vaccination. Whole-study findings and limits: A large majority of primary-vaccination clones showed up again after the booster (roughly 96% CD4, about 87% CD8). Repertoires obtained by FACS sorting could include abundant clonotypes that entered as contaminants from the bulk population. Weaker, the secondary response had a peak occurring faster, on day 5 versus 15.

A 5'RACE template-switching step, the method used to make TCR cDNA, added a universal primer site and UMIs. TCRdb reanalysed the 5' RACE reads using MiXCR and keeps one entry per CDR3 protein. The sample lists about 400,000 distinct CDR3 sequences; 6.2% were seen once. This clonotype has just a few counts. The target antigen is unknown. This sequence was found in a man aged 25 to 40 who received the YFV17D yellow fever vaccine. Source: PBMCs, taken 5 days after the yellow fever booster vaccination.

CDR3 sequence reads: CASSYGLAYNEQFF. The DNA of the CDR3 is TGTGCCAGCAGTTACGGACTAGCGTACAATGAGCAGTTCTTC. This rearrangement joins TRBV28 to TRBJ2-1, with 9 nucleotides matching TRBD2. Germline values: CDR1 MDHEN, CDR2 SYDVKM. Germline trimming cut 4 bases from V and 4 bases from J; bases unmatched to any gene: 2. This CDR3 spans 14 amino acids. Filled out from reference TRBV28 and TRBJ2-1, the complete variable domain reads DVKVTQSSRYLVKRTGEKVFLECVQDMDHENMFWYRQDPGLGLRLIYFSYDVKMKEKGDIPEGYSVSREKKERFSLILESASTNQTSMYLCASSYGLAYNEQFFGPGTRLTVL.